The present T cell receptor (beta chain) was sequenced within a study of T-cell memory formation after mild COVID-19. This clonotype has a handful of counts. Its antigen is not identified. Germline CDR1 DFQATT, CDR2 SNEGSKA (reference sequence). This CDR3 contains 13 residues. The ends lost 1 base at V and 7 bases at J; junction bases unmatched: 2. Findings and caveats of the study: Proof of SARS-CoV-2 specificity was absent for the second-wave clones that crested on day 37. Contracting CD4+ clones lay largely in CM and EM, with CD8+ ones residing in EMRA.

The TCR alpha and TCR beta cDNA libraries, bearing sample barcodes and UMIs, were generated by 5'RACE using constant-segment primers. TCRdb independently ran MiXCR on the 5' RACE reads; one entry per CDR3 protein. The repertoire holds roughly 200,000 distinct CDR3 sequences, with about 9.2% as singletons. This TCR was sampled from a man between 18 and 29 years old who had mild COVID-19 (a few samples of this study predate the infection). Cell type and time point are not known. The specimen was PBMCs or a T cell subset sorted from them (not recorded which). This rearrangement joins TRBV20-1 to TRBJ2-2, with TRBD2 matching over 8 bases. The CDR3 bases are TGCAGTGCTAGAGCGGGGGGGCTCGGGGAGCTGTTTTTT. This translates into CSARAGGLGELFF.